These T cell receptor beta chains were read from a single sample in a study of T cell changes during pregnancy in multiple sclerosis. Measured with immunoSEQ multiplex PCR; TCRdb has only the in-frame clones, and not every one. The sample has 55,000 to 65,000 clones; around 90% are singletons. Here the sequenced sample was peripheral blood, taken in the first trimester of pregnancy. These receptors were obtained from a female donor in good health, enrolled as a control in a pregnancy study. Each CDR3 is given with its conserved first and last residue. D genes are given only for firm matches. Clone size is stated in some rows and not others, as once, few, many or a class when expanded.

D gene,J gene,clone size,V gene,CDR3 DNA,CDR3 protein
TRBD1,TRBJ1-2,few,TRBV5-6,TGTGCCAGCAGTCCCCAAGCAGGGGGCTATGGCTACACCTTC,CASSPQAGGYGYTF
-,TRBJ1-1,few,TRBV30,TGTGCCTGGAGTGGACTCATGAACACTGAAGCTTTCTTT,CAWSGLMNTEAFF
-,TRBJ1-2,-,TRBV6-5,TGTGCCAGCAGCACCCAGGGATCCTATGGCTACACCTTC,CASSTQGSYGYTF
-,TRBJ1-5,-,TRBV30,TGTGCCTGGGGCCGGCCCGGGCGGGGGGATAGCAATCAGCCCCAGCATTTT,CAWGRPGRGDSNQPQHF
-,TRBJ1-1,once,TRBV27,TGTGCCAGCAGTTTCGACAGGAGATTCACTGAAGCTTTCTTT,CASSFDRRFTEAFF
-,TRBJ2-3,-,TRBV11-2,TGTGCCAGCAGCTTAGATGGGGCAGGGTCAACAGATACGCAGTATTTT,CASSLDGAGSTDTQYF
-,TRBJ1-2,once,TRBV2,TGTGCCAGCAGGAAGGACGGGGATAACTATGGCTACACCTTC,CASRKDGDNYGYTF
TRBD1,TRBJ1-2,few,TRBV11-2,TGTGCCAGCAGCTTAGATCTAAGTGACAGGGGCCGAAGCTACACCTTC,CASSLDLSDRGRSYTF
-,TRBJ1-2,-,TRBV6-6,TGTGCCAGCAGTTACGACTCGGGGGGAGGTGGCTACACCTTC,CASSYDSGGGGYTF
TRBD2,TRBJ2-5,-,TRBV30,TGTGCCTGGAGAGGGCTAGCGGGGGTTCAAGAGACCCAGTACTTC,CAWRGLAGVQETQYF
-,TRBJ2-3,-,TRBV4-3,TGCGCCAGCAGCCAAGTCTGGGGGCCAGATACGCAGTATTTT,CASSQVWGPDTQYF
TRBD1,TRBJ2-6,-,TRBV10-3,TGTGCCATCAGTGATCGAGCCGGGACAGGGATCTCTGGGGCCAACGTCCTGACTTTC,CAISDRAGTGISGANVLTF
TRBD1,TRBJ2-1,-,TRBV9,TGTGCCAGCAGCTACACAGGGGCTGGCTACAATGAGCAGTTCTTC,CASSYTGAGYNEQFF
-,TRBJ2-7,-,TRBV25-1,TGTGCCAGCAGCCTCCCCGTAGGAGGCTACTACGAGCAGTACTTC,CASSLPVGGYYEQYF
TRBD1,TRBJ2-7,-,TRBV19,TGTGCCAGTAGTATGGGACAGGGCTCCTACGAGCAGTACTTC,CASSMGQGSYEQYF
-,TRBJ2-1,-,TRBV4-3,TGCGCCAGCAGCCCCCGGGTAGGCTACAATGAGCAGTTCTTC,CASSPRVGYNEQFF
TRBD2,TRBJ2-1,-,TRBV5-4,TGTGCCAGCAGCCCCAATCTCTTCCCGGCGGGGGGGGCCGATGAGCAGTTCTTC,CASSPNLFPAGGADEQFF
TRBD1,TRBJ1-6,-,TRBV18,TGTGCCAGCTCCCCGCCGGGACAGCAGAATTCACCCCTCCACTTT,CASSPPGQQNSPLHF
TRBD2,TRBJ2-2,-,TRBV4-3,TGCGCCAGCAGCCAGGGGACTAGCGGGGGGTATGAGGAGCTGTTTTTT,CASSQGTSGGYEELFF
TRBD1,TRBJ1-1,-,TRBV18,TGTGCCAGCTCACCATTCGGGACAGCCACTGAAGCTTTCTTT,CASSPFGTATEAFF
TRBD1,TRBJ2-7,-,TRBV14,TGTGCCAGCAGCCCACGGGACAGGGGCTTCAACGAGCAGTACTTC,CASSPRDRGFNEQYF
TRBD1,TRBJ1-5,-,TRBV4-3,TGCGCCAGCAGCCAAGACTCAGGGGGCGGTCAGCCCCAGCATTTT,CASSQDSGGGQPQHF
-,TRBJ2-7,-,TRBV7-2,TGTGCCAGCAGCGTCCACTCCTACGAGCAGTACTTC,CASSVHSYEQYF
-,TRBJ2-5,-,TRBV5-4,TGTGCCAGCAGCCCAAAGAGAGGAAAAGAGACCCAGTACTTC,CASSPKRGKETQYF
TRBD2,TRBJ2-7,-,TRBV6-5,TGTGCCAGCAGTTACTCGGGACTAGCGCGATCCTACGAGCAGTACTTC,CASSYSGLARSYEQYF
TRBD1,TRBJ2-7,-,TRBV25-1,TGTGCCAGCAGTGCCTCCGGGACAGAATACGAGCAGTACTTC,CASSASGTEYEQYF
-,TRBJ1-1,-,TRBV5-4,TGTGCCAGCAGCCACGACGGGGTTATCACTGAAGCTTTCTTT,CASSHDGVITEAFF
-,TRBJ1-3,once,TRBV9,TGTGCCAGCAGCGTAGAAGGGGGCTCTGGAAACACCATATATTTT,CASSVEGGSGNTIYF
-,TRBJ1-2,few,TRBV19,TGTGCCAGTAGTGTCGGACTACGCTATGGCTACACCTTC,CASSVGLRYGYTF
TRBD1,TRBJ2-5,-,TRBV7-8,TGTGCCAGCAGCTTCACAGGGGGAGAGTACCAAGAGACCCAGTACTTC,CASSFTGGEYQETQYF
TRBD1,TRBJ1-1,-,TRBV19,TGTGCCAGTAGTATAAACAGGGGGGGCACTGAAGCTTTCTTT,CASSINRGGTEAFF
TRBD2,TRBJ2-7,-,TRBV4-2,TGTGCCAGCAGCCAAGATCAGCGGGGGGAAACATACGAGCAGTACTTC,CASSQDQRGETYEQYF
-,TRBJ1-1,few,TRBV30,TGTGCCTGGACCTCCGGGACACCGATGAACACTGAAGCTTTCTTT,CAWTSGTPMNTEAFF